Given below is one T cell receptor beta chain in context. Original methodology: Estimated nucleated cell counts came from reference gene primer amplification. Clones were sequenced by immunoSEQ multiplex PCR, and TCRdb holds only the in-frame ones, with some missing. V, J and clone size are taken as reported in that table, and D and trimming were inferred from the DNA itself. The table includes 300,000 to 400,000 clones, roughly 87% detected once. The data were obtained in a study of blood T cell repertoires in COVID-19. The V and J ends lost 4 bases and 2 bases, in that order; junction bases with no gene match: 2. CDR1 and CDR2 from the germline V gene are SGHNT and YYREEE (reference sequence). This CDR3 region has 14 residues.

The specimen sequenced was PBMCs or T cells enriched from blood (not recorded which). The chain couples TRBV5-4 to TRBJ2-1; TRBD2 agrees at 8 bases. The source of this sequence is a woman aged 30 to 39 who had recovered from COVID-19. CDR3 region: CASSPGGAYNEQFF. CDR3 coding DNA: TGTGCCAGCAGCCCCGGGGGGGCCTACAATGAGCAGTTCTTC.